One and the same sample provided the 15 T cell receptor beta chains below, sequenced in a study of blood T cell repertoires in COVID-19. Generated by immunoSEQ multiplex PCR, the TCRdb table keeps only in-frame clones and is missing some. The data contain approximately 150,000 clones, approximately 80% of them singletons. Sample: peripheral blood. All receptors come from a woman aged 50 to 60 with acute or convalescent COVID-19.

There are a few counts of this clone. The chain links TRBV4-2 to TRBJ2-3; 10 bases are shared with TRBD1. Germline V lookup: CDR1 LGHNA, CDR2 YNFKEQ. J was trimmed by 7 bases and V by 3 bases; bases with no gene match: 13. The CDR3 length is 17 residues. The CDR3 loop is CASSHVQSGQGMNTQYF. The CDR3 bases are TGTGCCAGCAGCCATGTCCAGTCGGGACAGGGGATGAATACGCAGTATTTT.

The chain employs TRBV7-9 and TRBJ2-1; 8 bases are a match to TRBD2. The CDR3 is made up of 13 amino acids. Trimming took 10 bases from V and 5 from J; bases not matched to a gene: 7. CDR1 is SEHNR and CDR2 is FQNEAQ in the germline V gene (reference sequence). Written as DNA, the CDR3 is TGTGCCACCGTCGGCGGGGGGCACAATGAGCAGTTCTTC. This encodes CATVGGGHNEQFF. Based on the CDR3 plus reference TRBV7-9 and TRBJ2-1, the full variable domain is DTGVSQNPRHKITKRGQNVTFRCDPISEHNRLYWYRQTLGQGPEFLTYFQNEAQLEKSRLLSDRFSAERPKGSFSTLEIQRTEQGDSAMYLCATVGGGHNEQFFGPGTRLTVL.

The chain joins TRBV9 to TRBJ2-1; D may be TRBD1 (7 bases). The germline V gene encodes CDR1 SGDLS and CDR2 YYNGEE. V lost 0 bases and J lost 9, with 13 bases in between. The CDR3 runs to 14 residues. CDR3 DNA sequence: TGTGCCAGCAGCGTAGTGAGACAGGGAGGTGAGCAGTTCTTC. Translation: CASSVVRQGGEQFF.

This chain connects TRBV25-1 to TRBJ1-2; a possible D gene is TRBD1 (5 bases). CDR1 and CDR2 (germline): MGHDK, SYGVNS. The CDR3 extends over 14 amino acids. The V end was cut by 2 bases, the J end by 7 bases, with 14 bases between. The CDR3 sequence: CASSEGAGRGGYTF. DNA for the CDR3: TGTGCCAGCAGTGAAGGGGCAGGGCGCGGTGGCTACACCTTC.

This sequence joins TRBV3-1 (or the pseudogene TRBV3-2) and TRBJ1-6; D is uncertain. V was clipped by 1 base and J by 6 bases, with 4 bases between them. The germline V gene encodes CDR1 LGHDT and CDR2 YNNKEL (reference sequence). The CDR3 is made up of 13 amino acids. In DNA, the CDR3 is TGTGCCAGCAGCCAAGGCGGTAATTCACCCCTCCACTTT. Translation: CASSQGGNSPLHF.

CDR3 in amino acids: CASSQITNTGELFF. The CDR3 nucleotides read TGTGCCAGCAGCCAGATAACGAACACCGGGGAGCTGTTTTTT. V usage is TRBV5-8 and J usage is TRBJ2-2; D not certain. The CDR3 has 14 amino acids. Germline lookup yields CDR1 SGHTS and CDR2 YDEGEE. V shed 4 bases and J shed 0 bases, with 7 bases lying between them.

This sequence joins TRBV5-1 and TRBJ1-5; no definite D call. Germline-derived CDR1 and CDR2 are SGHRS and YFSETQ. The CDR3 has 15 residues. Trimming pared 0 bases from V and 4 bases from J, leaving 11 bases between. CDR3 DNA: TGCGCCAGCAGCTTGGGGGATGGAGGAAATCAGCCCCAGCATTTT. Translating gives CASSLGDGGNQPQHF.

The V call is TRBV7-2, the J call TRBJ1-2; D perhaps matches TRBD1 (6 bases). The CDR3 totals 14 residues. Trimming stripped 5 bases from V and 2 bases from J, with 12 bases between. Germline CDR1 and CDR2: SGHTA and FQGNSA. This CDR3 is CASSIGGDNYGYTF. The CDR3 nucleotides are TGTGCCAGCAGCATAGGGGGGGACAACTATGGCTACACCTTC.

V usage is TRBV9 and J usage is TRBJ1-4; possibly TRBD1 for D (6 bases). The germline V gene has CDR1 SGDLS and CDR2 YYNGEE. The CDR3 covers 14 residues. Trimming pared 1 base from V and 4 bases from J, leaving 8 bases between. The CDR3 sequence: CASSVSRGNEKLFF. DNA for the CDR3: TGTGCCAGCAGCGTAAGCAGGGGTAATGAAAAACTGTTTTTT.

The chain carries TRBV19 and TRBJ1-5, with D hard to call. The germline V gene has CDR1 LNHDA and CDR2 SQIVND (reference sequence). Deletions cut 3 bases from V and 7 bases from J, with 7 bases between. This CDR3 has 12 residues. CDR3 amino acids: CASSMPEQPQHF. The CDR3 DNA reads TGTGCCAGTAGTATGCCAGAACAGCCCCAGCATTTT. Combining the CDR3 with reference TRBV19 and TRBJ1-5 gives the whole variable domain DGGITQSPKYLFRKEGQNVTLSCEQNLNHDAMYWYRQDPGQGLRLIYYSQIVNDFQKGDIAEGYSVSREKKESFPLTVTSAQKNPTAFYLCASSMPEQPQHFGDGTRLSIL.

The V and J genes are TRBV12-5 and TRBJ1-1; tentative D call: TRBD1 (6 bases). The CDR3 spans 15 residues. CDR1 and CDR2 (germline): LGHNT, FRNRAP. The V end lost 4 bases, the J end lost 5 bases, and 17 bases lay between the germline ends. CDR3 region: CASGYKQGRITEAFF. Written as DNA, the CDR3 is TGTGCTAGTGGTTATAAGCAGGGGCGGATTACTGAAGCTTTCTTT.

The chain is built from TRBV6-5 and TRBJ1-1, with D uncertain. The V gene's germline CDR1 is MNHEY and CDR2 SVGAGI. The V end was cut by 5 bases, the J end by 5 bases, with 18 bases between. CDR3 size: 15 residues. Here the CDR3 reads CASSTPRMGRTEAFF. The CDR3 DNA reads as TGTGCCAGCAGTACCCCCCGGATGGGGAGGACTGAAGCTTTCTTT.

V is TRBV7-3 and J is TRBJ2-2; TRBD1 matches at 9 bases. With V trimmed by 2 bases and J by 2 bases, 6 bases remained unmatched. Germline V gene data show CDR1 as SGHTA and CDR2 as FQGTGA. The CDR3 covers 17 residues. The CDR3 sequence: CASSLQPGQGNTGELFF. The CDR3 DNA follows: TGTGCCAGCAGCTTACAGCCGGGACAGGGAAACACCGGGGAGCTGTTTTTT.

This chain links TRBV2 with TRBJ1-4, with 9 bases fitting TRBD1. The CDR3 runs 16 residues. V shed 6 bases, J shed 5 bases, and the junction held 10 bases outside the gene matches. The germline gives CDR1 SNHLY, CDR2 FYNNEI. The CDR3 DNA sequence: TGTGCCAGCAGGGGTGGTGCCGGACAGGGGAATGAAAAACTGTTTTTT. Its protein product is CASRGGAGQGNEKLFF.

This clone was seen only a few times. The rearrangement links TRBV18 to TRBJ2-7; D is unresolved. Germline V gene sequence: CDR1 KGHSH, CDR2 LQKENI. The CDR3 has 12 residues. The V end lost 6 bases, the J end lost 7 bases, and 13 bases lay between the germline ends. As DNA, the CDR3 is TGTGCCAGCTCTCAGGCGATAACAGAGCAGTACTTC. This codes for CASSQAITEQYF.